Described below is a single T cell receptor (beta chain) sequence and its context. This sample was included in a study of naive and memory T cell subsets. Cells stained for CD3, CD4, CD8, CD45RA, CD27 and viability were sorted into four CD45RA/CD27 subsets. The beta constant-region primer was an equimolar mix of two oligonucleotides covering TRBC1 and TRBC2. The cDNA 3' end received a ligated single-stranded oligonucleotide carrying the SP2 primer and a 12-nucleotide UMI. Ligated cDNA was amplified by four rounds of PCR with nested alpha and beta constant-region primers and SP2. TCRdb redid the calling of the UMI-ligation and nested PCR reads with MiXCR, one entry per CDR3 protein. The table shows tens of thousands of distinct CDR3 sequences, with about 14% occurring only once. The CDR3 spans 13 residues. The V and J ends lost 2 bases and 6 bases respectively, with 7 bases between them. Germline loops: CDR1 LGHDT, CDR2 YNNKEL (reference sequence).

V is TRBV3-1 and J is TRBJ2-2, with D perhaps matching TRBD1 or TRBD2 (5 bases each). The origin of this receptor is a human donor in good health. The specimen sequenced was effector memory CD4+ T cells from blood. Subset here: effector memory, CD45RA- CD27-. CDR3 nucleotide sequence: TGTGCCAGCAGCCAAATGGGACCCGGGGAGCTGTTTTTT. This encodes CASSQMGPGELFF.